Listed below are T cell receptor beta chains from one sample, sequenced in a study of blood T cell repertoires in COVID-19. The table came from immunoSEQ multiplex PCR; TCRdb's copy has only in-frame clones and leaves some out. The sample shows about 210,000 clones, almost 90% of them seen only once. What was sequenced was peripheral blood. The receptors shown here come from a man aged 18 to 29 with active or convalescent COVID-19. The CDR3 runs from the conserved cysteine through the conserved F or W. A D gene is named only where the DNA matches it firmly. Not all rows give a size; the values are once, few, many and, for expanded clones, a class.

V gene	clone size	CDR3 length	J gene	D gene	CDR3 protein	CDR3 DNA
TRBV7-7	.	18	TRBJ2-6	.	CASSLADFRGSGANVLTF	TGTGCTAGCAGCTTAGCCGATTTTAGGGGCTCTGGGGCCAACGTCCTGACTTTC
TRBV27	.	23	TRBJ2-1	TRBD2	CASSFPVRSGTSGRAISYNEQFF	TGTGCCAGCAGTTTCCCGGTACGATCCGGGACTAGCGGGAGAGCCATCTCCTACAATGAGCAGTTCTTC
TRBV28	.	17	TRBJ1-6	.	CASSDTGLSSWGSPLHF	TGTGCCAGCAGTGATACGGGACTGAGTAGCTGGGGCTCACCCCTCCACTTT
TRBV11-2	.	13	TRBJ2-1	.	CASSFTGSDEQFF	TGTGCCAGCAGCTTCACAGGGAGCGATGAGCAGTTCTTC
TRBV5-1	.	13	TRBJ2-5	.	CASSFGTKETQYF	TGCGCCAGCAGCTTCGGGACAAAAGAGACCCAGTACTTC
TRBV2	.	15	TRBJ1-6	.	CASSGTTGYNSPLHF	TGTGCCAGCAGTGGGACAACGGGCTATAATTCACCCCTCCACTTT
TRBV2	.	11	TRBJ2-3	.	CASSVQGTQYF	TGTGCCAGCAGTGTTCAGGGGACGCAGTATTTT
TRBV19	many	15	TRBJ2-1	.	CASSWLAQRDNEQFF	TGTGCCAGTAGTTGGCTAGCCCAGAGGGACAATGAGCAGTTCTTC
TRBV5-4	once	15	TRBJ1-4	.	CASSRSWATNEKLFF	TGTGCCAGCAGCAGATCCTGGGCGACTAATGAAAAACTGTTTTTT
TRBV6-4	.	16	TRBJ2-3	TRBD2	CASSEDLGRGTDTQYF	TGTGCCAGCAGTGAAGATCTCGGGAGGGGCACAGATACGCAGTATTTT
TRBV5-1	.	15	TRBJ1-4	.	CASSSAPATNEKLFF	TGCGCCAGCAGCTCTGCGCCTGCAACTAATGAAAAACTGTTTTTT